A single sample is the source of the 25 T cell receptor beta chains below, sequenced in a study of Graves' ophthalmopathy and Graves' hyperthyroidism. Amplification of TCR beta CDR3 regions used RNA transcripts. First-round RT-PCR with HTBI primers preceded a second-round multiplex PCR. TCRdb reanalysed the multiplex PCR reads using MiXCR and keeps one entry per CDR3 protein. Of 210,000 or so distinct CDR3 sequences listed, approximately 29% were seen once; the top ten hold 9.1%. Sample: peripheral blood. The receptors derive from a man aged 50-60 years with Graves' ophthalmopathy.

This clonotype has a count of ten or more. The rearrangement uses TRBV25-1 and TRBJ1-5; unclear D gene. From germline, CDR1 is MGHDK and CDR2 SYGVNS. The ends were cut back, 2 bases at V and 9 bases at J, with 8 bases in the middle. The CDR3 totals 12 residues. The chain's CDR3 is CASSEGPGPQHF. The DNA for the CDR3 is TGTGCCAGCAGTGAAGGGCCCGGGCCCCAGCATTTT.

The chain employs TRBV11-2 and TRBJ2-5; 7 bases map to TRBD2. The CDR3 has 14 amino acids. V lost 7 bases and J lost 2; bases outside the gene matches: 7. Germline values: CDR1 SGHAT, CDR2 FQNNGV. DNA for the CDR3: TGTGCCAGCACCAAAGACGGGGGGCAAGAGACCCAGTACTTC. Its protein is CASTKDGGQETQYF. Based on the CDR3 plus reference TRBV11-2 and TRBJ2-5, the full variable domain is EAGVAQSPRYKIIEKRQSVAFWCNPISGHATLYWYQQILGQGPKLLIQFQNNGVVDDSQLPKDRFSAERLKGVDSTLKIQPAKLEDSAVYLCASTKDGGQETQYFGPGTRLLVL.

This clonotype was observed a handful of times. This may be a read error, as it is one base from a much larger clone. This chain connects TRBV15 to TRBJ2-7, with D uncertain. V was cut by 0 bases and J by 5 bases, with 2 bases left in between. The CDR3 loop spans 11 amino acids. CDR1 and CDR2 (germline): LNHNV, YYDKDF (reference sequence). The CDR3 reads CATSRDDEQYF. CDR3 coding DNA: TGTGCCACCAGCAGAGATGACGAGCAGTACTTC.

The chain uses TRBV24-1 and TRBJ2-5; 7 positions agree with TRBD2. The CDR3 covers 14 residues. V trimming: 5 bases; J trimming: 0 bases; junction bases outside the gene matches: 2. From germline, CDR1 is KGHDR and CDR2 SFDVKD. The CDR3 DNA reads TGTGCCACCAGTGGAGCGGGAAACCAAGAGACCCAGTACTTC. Its translation: CATSGAGNQETQYF.

This clonotype was seen at least ten times. The V call is TRBV11-2, the J call TRBJ2-7, with D possibly being TRBD1 (6 bases). V lost 6 bases, J lost 3 bases, and 15 bases lay in between. This CDR3 has 14 residues. Germline V lookup: CDR1 SGHAT, CDR2 FQNNGV. The CDR3 here is CASSRGDNFYEQYF. The CDR3 nucleotides read TGTGCCAGCAGTCGTGGGGACAACTTCTACGAGCAGTACTTC. Based on the CDR3 plus reference TRBV11-2 and TRBJ2-7, the full variable domain is EAGVAQSPRYKIIEKRQSVAFWCNPISGHATLYWYQQILGQGPKLLIQFQNNGVVDDSQLPKDRFSAERLKGVDSTLKIQPAKLEDSAVYLCASSRGDNFYEQYFGPGTRLTVT.

This clonotype was seen a few times. The CDR3 is CASSLAMAGNTLAKNIQYF. The CDR3 region has the DNA TGTGCCAGCAGTTTAGCGATGGCGGGAAATACTCTAGCCAAAAACATTCAGTACTTC. The chain recombines TRBV12-3 or TRBV12-4 with TRBJ2-4, with a possible D match to TRBD2 (6 bases). V was cut by 0 bases and J by 0 bases, with 18 bases left in between. This CDR3 comprises 19 residues.

This clonotype was found many times. The J gene is TRBJ1-1, the V gene TRBV19; D gene uncertain. With 7 bases removed from V and 1 base from J, the gap between germline ends came to 10 bases. The CDR3 sequence is 13 residues long. Looked up from germline, CDR1 is LNHDA and CDR2 is SQIVND (reference sequence). Here the CDR3 DNA reads TGTGCCAGTATTAGGACGGAGAACACTGAAGCTTTCTTT. Translating it yields CASIRTENTEAFF.

This clonotype was seen a few times. The chain recombines TRBV24-1 with TRBJ2-7; the D is unclear. CDR1 is KGHDR and CDR2 is SFDVKD in the germline V gene. Deletions cut 3 bases from V and 4 bases from J, with 6 bases between. The CDR3 loop spans 12 amino acids. The CDR3 DNA follows: TGTGCCACCAGTGATGCAAAATACGAGCAGTACTTC. This encodes CATSDAKYEQYF.

V usage is TRBV19 and J usage is TRBJ1-2, with 7 bases that match TRBD1. Germline assignment: CDR1 LNHDA and CDR2 SQIVND (reference sequence). This CDR3 is built from 15 residues. After removal of 7 bases from V and 4 bases from J, the junction contained 12 bases not matched to a gene. The CDR3 here is CASKASRQGGYGYTF. The CDR3 DNA reads TGTGCCAGTAAGGCCTCGAGACAGGGAGGCTATGGCTACACCTTC.

This clonotype was observed at least ten times. This chain links TRBV19 with TRBJ1-1; a possible D gene is TRBD1 (6 bases). The ends were cut back, 5 bases at V and 0 bases at J, with 16 bases in the middle. The V gene's germline CDR1 is LNHDA and CDR2 SQIVND (reference sequence). This CDR3 comprises 16 residues. The CDR3 sequence: CASSAPTGKMNTEAFF. The DNA for the CDR3 is TGTGCCAGTAGTGCCCCTACAGGGAAGATGAACACTGAAGCTTTCTTT. Complete variable domain (other parts from reference TRBV19 and TRBJ1-1): DGGITQSPKYLFRKEGQNVTLSCEQNLNHDAMYWYRQDPGQGLRLIYYSQIVNDFQKGDIAEGYSVSREKKESFPLTVTSAQKNPTAFYLCASSAPTGKMNTEAFFGQGTRLTVV.

The chain employs TRBV6-1 and TRBJ1-1; no firm D call. Trimming pared 7 bases from V and 2 bases from J, leaving 5 bases between. This CDR3 has 11 residues. Germline loops: CDR1 MNHNS, CDR2 SASEGT. The CDR3 loop is CASTSNTEAFF. As DNA, the CDR3 is TGTGCCAGCACGAGTAACACTGAAGCTTTCTTT.

The sample holds a few counts of this clonotype. The chain joins TRBV12-3 or TRBV12-4 to TRBJ1-1; 10 nucleotides line up with TRBD1. The length of the CDR3 is 15 residues. The V segment lost 4 bases and the J segment 1 base; nucleotides outside the gene matches: 3. The CDR3 nucleotides are TGTGCCAGCAGTTACCGGGACAGGGGGAACACTGAAGCTTTCTTT. It is translated as CASSYRDRGNTEAFF.

This clonotype was counted at least ten times. V is TRBV6-2 or TRBV6-3 and J is TRBJ1-2; D is ambiguous. V lost 5 bases to trimming and J lost 2 bases, with 24 bases between them. CDR3 length equals 18 residues. CDR1 and CDR2 (germline): MNHEY, SVGEGT. CDR3 residues: CASSRDYRVRRTNYGYTF. In DNA form, the CDR3 reads TGTGCCAGCAGTCGAGACTACCGCGTCAGGCGTACCAACTATGGCTACACCTTC.

This clonotype was seen ten or more times. This chain connects TRBV7-8 to TRBJ2-5, with TRBD2 identical over 13 bases. V gave up 1 base and J gave up 5 bases; unmatched junction bases: 4. This CDR3 region has 16 residues. Per the germline V gene, CDR1 is SGHVS and CDR2 is FQNEAQ. The chain's CDR3 is CASSLGTSGSRETQYF. As DNA, the CDR3 is TGTGCCAGCAGCTTAGGGACTAGCGGGAGTAGGGAGACCCAGTACTTC.

This clonotype has a count of ten or more. J is TRBJ2-7 and V is TRBV20-1, with TRBD1 matching 10 bases. After removal of 1 base from V and 3 bases from J, the junction contained 6 bases not matched to a gene. The CDR3 runs 15 residues. The V gene's germline CDR1 is DFQATT and CDR2 SNEGSKA (reference sequence). The CDR3 coding sequence is TGCAGTGCTAGAGGTCCGGGACAGGGGCTCTACGAGCAGTACTTC. Translated, it gives CSARGPGQGLYEQYF.

This clonotype was recorded many times. The gene calls are TRBV27 and TRBJ2-1; 10 bases map to TRBD2. The germline gives CDR1 MNHEY, CDR2 SMNVEV (reference sequence). The CDR3 has 16 amino acids. Trimming took 6 bases from V and 7 from J; bases not matched to a gene: 12. The CDR3 DNA reads TGTGCCAGCAGCTATCTAAGCGGGAGGGCCCAGAATGAGCAGTTCTTC. Translation: CASSYLSGRAQNEQFF.

This clonotype was seen many times. The chain has TRBV5-1 and TRBJ2-5, with D perhaps matching TRBD1 (5 bases). CDR3 length equals 14 residues. V gave up 2 bases and J gave up 5 bases, with 13 bases separating them. CDR1 is SGHRS, CDR2 YFSETQ, per germline. This CDR3 is CASSFQGYRETQYF. In DNA, the CDR3 is TGCGCCAGCAGCTTCCAGGGCTATCGTGAGACCCAGTACTTC.

The chain has TRBV7-9 and TRBJ2-5; D ambiguous. Germline lookup yields CDR1 SEHNR and CDR2 FQNEAQ (reference sequence). Trimming removed 6 bases from V and 1 base from J, with 15 bases in between. The CDR3 is 15 amino acids. CDR3 sequence (DNA): TGTGCCAGCAGGGGCCGAGGACGGCCCCAAGAGACCCAGTACTTC. Amino acids: CASRGRGRPQETQYF.

This clonotype was observed at least ten times. The chain links TRBV19 to TRBJ1-5, with unresolved D. V was trimmed by 3 bases and J by 2 bases, leaving 5 bases between them. The CDR3 has 13 amino acids. Germline lookup yields CDR1 LNHDA and CDR2 SQIVND (reference sequence). CDR3 nucleotides: TGTGCCAGTAGTATTCTTGGCAATCAGCCCCAGCATTTT. Translating gives CASSILGNQPQHF.

The chain couples TRBV12-3 or TRBV12-4 to TRBJ2-7; D is perhaps TRBD1 (6 bases). CDR3 length: 14 residues. V was clipped by 5 bases and J by 0 bases, with 11 bases between them. CDR3 sequence: CASSPTGNSYEQYF. The DNA of the CDR3 is TGTGCCAGCAGTCCTACAGGGAACTCCTACGAGCAGTACTTC.

This clonotype was counted many times. The DNA for the CDR3 is TGCGCCAGCAGCCAAGAAACAGGACGGAACACTGAAGCTTTCTTT. Its translation is CASSQETGRNTEAFF. The rearrangement joins TRBV4-3 to TRBJ1-1, with D perhaps TRBD1 (5 bases). Germline CDR1 LGHNA, CDR2 YSLEER. The CDR3 totals 15 residues. Trimming stripped 0 bases from V and 1 base from J, with 9 bases between.

This clonotype showed up just once. The chain combines TRBV12-3 or TRBV12-4 with TRBJ2-7; 8 bases are a match to TRBD2. Losses at the gene ends were 6 bases for V and 6 bases for J; bases not matched to a gene: 13. The length of the CDR3 is 15 residues. CDR3 sequence reads: CASSPRAGVAAEQYF. The CDR3 coding sequence is TGTGCCAGCAGCCCCCGAGCGGGAGTAGCTGCCGAGCAGTACTTC.

This clonotype was picked up many times. This rearrangement joins TRBV9 to TRBJ1-5; D possibly corresponds to TRBD1 (6 bases). The CDR3 spans 13 residues. V was pared by 4 bases and J by 6 bases, with 11 bases between. Germline V lookup: CDR1 SGDLS, CDR2 YYNGEE. The CDR3 sequence: CASSPGVSQPQHF. The CDR3 DNA follows: TGTGCCAGCAGCCCAGGGGTAAGTCAGCCCCAGCATTTT.

The chain links TRBV7-9 to TRBJ2-7; either TRBD1 or TRBD2 may supply D (6 bases each). Germline V gene sequence: CDR1 SEHNR, CDR2 FQNEAQ (reference sequence). The V end lost 2 bases, the J end lost 7 bases, and 18 bases lay between the germline ends. This CDR3 comprises 15 residues. Written as DNA, the CDR3 is TGTGCCAGCAGCTTATACGGGGGCGCGGAAGAGGAGCAGTACTTC. This encodes CASSLYGGAEEEQYF.

The table lists this clonotype with many counts. The CDR3 reads CASSIVANTGELFF. As DNA, the CDR3 is TGTGCCAGTAGTATCGTCGCGAACACCGGGGAGCTGTTTTTT. The chain links TRBV19 to TRBJ2-2; unclear D gene. The CDR3 is 14 amino acids. CDR1 LNHDA and CDR2 SQIVND come from the germline V gene (reference sequence). Trimming left V 3 bases short and J 0 bases short, with 5 bases between. Looking up the rest from reference TRBV19 and TRBJ2-2 gives the full variable domain: DGGITQSPKYLFRKEGQNVTLSCEQNLNHDAMYWYRQDPGQGLRLIYYSQIVNDFQKGDIAEGYSVSREKKESFPLTVTSAQKNPTAFYLCASSIVANTGELFFGEGSRLTVL.